This record covers a single TCR beta chain. No cognate antigen has been identified for it. No clone much larger than this one lies a single base away; base qualities are absent. Library preparation employed RT-PCR. TCRdb names NextSeq 550 as the instrument used. The public reads were reprocessed in TCRdb via fastp at Q25 and MiXCR, keeping in-frame beta chains. All rows with the same CDR3 protein become a single entry with the most common DNA and genes. The sample table records about a million distinct CDR3 sequences; roughly 17% of these occur just once. The ten largest make up around 6% of the sample. This sample is part of a study of patients and donors after allogeneic stem cell transplantation (dated by TCRdb to between 2020 and 2021). V is cut back by 8 bases and J by 3 bases, with 10 bases in the junction unmatched. The CDR3, from cysteine to phenylalanine, totals 15 residues. Solely the CDR3 DNA is kept, with 45 bases framed from the first base. The germline V gene encodes CDR1 MNHEY and CDR2 SVGEGT.

The TCR comes from a human donor who was either an allogeneic HSCT recipient or a stem cell or donor lymphocyte infusion donor (not recorded which). It is not recorded whose cells these are; they may come from a transplant donor. This chain joins TRBV6-2 or TRBV6-3 to TRBJ2-7, and 10 junction bases match TRBD2. Source material: blood, either unsorted or a sorted T cell fraction (not recorded which). The sequence in DNA is TGTGCCAGCGGACCTATAGCGGGGGGAATCTACGAGCAGTACTTC. This is translated as CASGPIAGGIYEQYF.